Ten or more counts support the clone carrying this TCR beta chain. MiXCR reprocessed the PCR reads for TCRdb. The repertoire holds roughly 42,000 clones, with approximately 20% as singletons. From germline, CDR1 is MNHNS and CDR2 SASEGT. Trimming pared 6 bases from V and 2 bases from J, leaving 8 bases between. This CDR3 is 12 amino acids long. Treatment of any kind had been given to no patient before thyroid surgery. The data belong to a study of metastatic and nonmetastatic thyroid tumors. As for the study in general: Peripheral blood and tumor or nodule samples from malignant and benign thyroid patients were compared.

The chain carries TRBV6-1 and TRBJ2-7; a weak D match, TRBD2 (5 bases). The sequenced material came from tumor tissue. This clonotype was sampled from a female donor with papillary thyroid cancer or a benign thyroid nodule (not recorded which). Some clones in this sample may be carry-over from other donors' samples. This CDR3 is CASRTGTYEQYF. DNA for the CDR3: TGTGCCAGCAGAACCGGGACCTACGAGCAGTACTTC.